These T cell receptor beta chains were read from a single sample in a study of shared clonotypes between healthy human individuals. The method was immunoSEQ multiplex PCR; TCRdb's version includes in-frame clones alone and lacks a portion of them. The data show millions of clones, 85% to 95% seen once. Source material: naive CD4+ T cells sorted from blood. The receptor set was obtained from a man in his late teens or twenties in good health. The conserved cysteine and the conserved F or W are not part of the CDR3 here. The order of the fields is CDR3 length, V gene, J gene, clone size, D gene, CDR3 protein. A D gene is named only where the DNA matches it firmly. Clone size is not always given. Where it is, it says once, few, many or a class for expanded clones.

14	TRBV7-2	TRBJ2-1	-	TRBD2	ASSLGLASSYNEQF
11	TRBV27	TRBJ2-7	-	-	ASSSRFDYEQY
11	TRBV5-4	TRBJ1-2	-	-	ASSREGVYGYT
17	TRBV11-1	TRBJ2-4	-	TRBD1	ASSAGTGPFDLAKNIQY
8	TRBV7-9	TRBJ1-1	-	TRBD1	ATGGTEAF
15	TRBV5-4	TRBJ2-7	once	-	ASSLAHVLVLRGEQY
13	TRBV18	TRBJ2-3	-	-	ASSPSRVSTDTQY
13	TRBV5-1	TRBJ2-5	-	TRBD1	ASSGAQGAGETQY
14	TRBV5-4	TRBJ2-5	-	TRBD2	ASSSKKREPQETQY
13	TRBV7-8	TRBJ2-4	-	-	ASSLDNPAKNIQY
17	TRBV7-2	TRBJ2-1	once	-	ASSLGSGGVSVWAREQF